This TCR beta chain derives from a study of radiation and T cells in renal cell carcinoma. Stated time point: blood 4 weeks post-SBRT, at nephrectomy. Treatment given: 15 Gy SBRT to primary tumor, nephrectomy 4 weeks later. Clones were read by immunoSEQ multiplex PCR, and TCRdb kept only the in-frame ones, dropping some. The sample comprises approximately 40,000 clones, around four fifths of which are singletons, and 25% to 30% rests with the top ten. V was clipped by 3 bases and J by 0 bases, with 6 bases between them. This CDR3 has 14 residues. Germline lookup yields CDR1 MNHEY and CDR2 SMNVEV (reference sequence).

The receptor was derived from a woman aged 65 to 85 with renal cell carcinoma. The sample consisted of blood, taken from a patient whose treatment included radiotherapy and nephrectomy. The chain is built from TRBV27 and TRBJ1-3; D is undetermined. CDR3 nucleotide sequence: TGTGCCAGCAGTTTGTATCCCTCTGGAAACACCATATATTTT. Its protein product is CASSLYPSGNTIYF.